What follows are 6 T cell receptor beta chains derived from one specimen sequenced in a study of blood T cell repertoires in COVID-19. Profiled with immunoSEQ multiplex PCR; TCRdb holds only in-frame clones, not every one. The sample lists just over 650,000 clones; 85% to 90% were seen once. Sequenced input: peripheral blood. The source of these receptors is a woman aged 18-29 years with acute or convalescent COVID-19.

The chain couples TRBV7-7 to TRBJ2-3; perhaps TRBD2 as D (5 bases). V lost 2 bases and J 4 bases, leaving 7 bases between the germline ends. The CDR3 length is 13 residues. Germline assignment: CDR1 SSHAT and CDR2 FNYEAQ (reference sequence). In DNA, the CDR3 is TGTGCCAGCAGCTTACGAGCGGCAGATACGCAGTATTTT. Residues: CASSLRAADTQYF. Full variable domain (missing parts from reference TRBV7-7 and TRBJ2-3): GAGVSQSPRYKVTKRGQDVTLRCDPISSHATLYWYQQALGQGPEFLTYFNYEAQPDKSGLPSDRFSAERPEGSISTLTIQRTEQRDSAMYRCASSLRAADTQYFGPGTRLTVL.

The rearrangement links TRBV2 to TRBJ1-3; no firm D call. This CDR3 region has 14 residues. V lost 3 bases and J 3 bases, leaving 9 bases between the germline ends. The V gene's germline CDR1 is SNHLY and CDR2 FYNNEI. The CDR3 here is CASSDGLGGNTIYF. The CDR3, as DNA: TGTGCCAGCAGTGATGGCCTAGGTGGAAACACCATATATTTT.

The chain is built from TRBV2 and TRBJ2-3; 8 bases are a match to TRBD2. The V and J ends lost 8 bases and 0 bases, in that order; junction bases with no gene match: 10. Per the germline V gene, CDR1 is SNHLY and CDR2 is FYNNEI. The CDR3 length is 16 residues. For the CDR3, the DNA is TGTGCCAGCTCCTTGCGGGGGGACCTTAGCACAGATACGCAGTATTTT. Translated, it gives CASSLRGDLSTDTQYF.

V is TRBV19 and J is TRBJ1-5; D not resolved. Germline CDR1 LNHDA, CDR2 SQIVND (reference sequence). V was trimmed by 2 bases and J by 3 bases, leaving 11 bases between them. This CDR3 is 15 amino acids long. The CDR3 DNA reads TGTGCCAGTAGTATACCCGGCAGGCTCAATCAGCCCCAGCATTTT. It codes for CASSIPGRLNQPQHF.

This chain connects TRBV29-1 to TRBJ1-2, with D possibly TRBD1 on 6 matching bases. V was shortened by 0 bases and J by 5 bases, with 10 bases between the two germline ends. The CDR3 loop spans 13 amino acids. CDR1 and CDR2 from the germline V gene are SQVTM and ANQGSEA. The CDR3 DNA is TGCAGCGTTGAAGAGGGGACAAGGTATGGCTACACCTTC. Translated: CSVEEGTRYGYTF.

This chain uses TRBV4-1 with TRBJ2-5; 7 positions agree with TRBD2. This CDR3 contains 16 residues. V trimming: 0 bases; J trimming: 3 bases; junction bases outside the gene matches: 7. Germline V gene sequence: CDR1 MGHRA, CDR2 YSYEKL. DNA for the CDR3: TGCGCCAGCAGCCAAGATCGTCCCAGCGGGAAAGAGACCCAGTACTTC. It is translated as CASSQDRPSGKETQYF.